This entry lists 4 T cell receptor beta chains sequenced from one sample in a study of blood T cell repertoires in COVID-19. Clones were sequenced by immunoSEQ multiplex PCR, and TCRdb holds only the in-frame ones, with some missing. The table records about 70,000 clones, under 90% of them present only once. Sequencing used peripheral blood. Receptors were obtained from a man between 65 and 79 years old who had recovered from COVID-19.

J is TRBJ1-6 and V is TRBV28; 9 bases fit TRBD1. The CDR3 runs 14 residues. V dropped 6 bases and J dropped 8; count of bases not matched to a gene: 5. Germline assignment: CDR1 MDHEN and CDR2 SYDVKM. CDR3 amino acids: CASSPGQGYSPLHF. CDR3 coding DNA: TGTGCCAGCAGCCCGGGACAGGGTTATTCACCCCTCCACTTT.

The gene calls are TRBV19 and TRBJ2-2; D is ambiguous. The ends were cut back, 4 bases at V and 6 bases at J, with 12 bases in the middle. The CDR3 loop spans 14 amino acids. The germline V gene has CDR1 LNHDA and CDR2 SQIVND (reference sequence). CDR3 region: CASSNPRFPGELFF. In nucleotides, the CDR3 is TGTGCCAGTAGTAACCCGAGATTCCCCGGGGAGCTGTTTTTT.

The rearrangement links TRBV7-2 to TRBJ2-3; TRBD2 matches at 7 bases. CDR1 and CDR2 from the germline V gene are SGHTA and FQGNSA. The CDR3 covers 15 residues. J gave up 2 bases and V 5 bases, and 7 bases lay outside the gene matches. The CDR3 nucleotides are TGTGCCAGCAGCCCCCGACTAGCCTTCACAGATACGCAGTATTTT. Translated, it gives CASSPRLAFTDTQYF.

This chain links TRBV7-8 with TRBJ1-1; TRBD1 is a possible D gene (5 bases). Germline assignment: CDR1 SGHVS and CDR2 FQNEAQ. The CDR3 length is 15 residues. Trimming took off 5 bases at V and 6 bases at J, with 19 bases between the two ends. Here the CDR3 reads CASSPRLAGGAEAFF. The CDR3 DNA reads TGTGCCAGCAGCCCCCGACTCGCGGGAGGGGCTGAAGCTTTCTTT.